This record looks at one TCR beta chain sequence and its context. These data are taken from a study of blood T cell repertoires in COVID-19. This CDR3 region has 16 residues. Germline V gives CDR1 SNHLY, CDR2 FYNNEI. The V and J ends lost 2 bases and 4 bases, in that order; junction bases with no gene match: 6. TCRdb's table, derived via immunoSEQ multiplex PCR, lists solely in-frame clones and lacks some. The sample includes some 150,000 clones, 80% to 90% of them seen just once. The TCR sequence derives from a human donor with acute or convalescent COVID-19. The donor label of this sample is uncertain. Specimen: peripheral blood. The rearrangement links TRBV2 to TRBJ2-3; 10 bases map to TRBD2. The CDR3 nucleotides are TGTGCCAGCAGTGAAAGGGGGACTAGCGTCGCAGATACGCAGTATTTT. Its translation: CASSERGTSVADTQYF.